These T cell receptor beta chains were read from a single sample in a study of CD8+ T cells in alopecia areata. Generated by immunoSEQ multiplex PCR, the TCRdb table keeps only in-frame clones and is missing some. The repertoire consists of about 200,000 clones, with 50% to 60% occurring once and the leading ten covering approximately 3.5%. The sample in question was CD4+ T cells sorted from blood, obtained at week 4, from a patient treated with tofacitinib. The receptors were sampled from a human donor with alopecia areata. CDR3s include the opening cysteine and the closing phenylalanine or tryptophan.

v_gene	j_gene	CDR3aa
TRBV19	TRBJ1-6	CASSRVPPGPSPLHF
TRBV18	TRBJ1-1	CASSPGQGQGTEAFF
TRBV30	TRBJ1-5	CAWSSHGTGPNQPQHF
TRBV30	TRBJ2-3	CAWIAGPDTQYF
TRBV7-2	TRBJ1-4	CASSGHRGDHKLFF
TRBV29-1	TRBJ2-3	CSVDRSDGTVGTDTQYF
TRBV2	TRBJ1-1	CASRGVGGSSGLEAFF
TRBV6-5	TRBJ2-7	CASSPRVWDHEQYF
TRBV4-1	TRBJ1-3	CASSQALPGAGNTIYF
TRBV5-4	TRBJ2-5	CASSPAGQSKETQYF
TRBV30	TRBJ2-2	CASPPPFDTGELFF
TRBV4-3	TRBJ2-1	CASKSGAHNEQFF